Below, 28 T cell receptor beta chains from the same sample are listed, as sequenced in a study of regulatory T cells in long-lasting Graves disease. Time point here: newly diagnosed GD, antithyroid drugs for less than 3 months. PBMC RNA was the source of the TCR library. Construction of TCR beta libraries relied on iRepertoire HTBI primers and on Arm-PCR targeting CDR3 regions. Each CDR3 protein gets one entry after TCRdb re-called the multiplex PCR reads with MiXCR. The data hold around 460,000 distinct CDR3 sequences, with 13% to 15% observed a single time. This sample was shared with a second study, whose subject was T cells in Graves' hyperthyroidism and ophthalmopathy.

The sample was peripheral blood mononuclear cells (PBMCs), taken at new diagnosis, from a patient treated with antithyroid drugs. These receptors were collected from a woman between 45 and 60 years old with Graves disease.

The J gene is TRBJ2-1, the V gene TRBV19, with 12 bases lining up with TRBD2. After removal of 3 bases from V and 6 bases from J, the junction contained 0 bases not matched to a gene. The germline V gene encodes CDR1 LNHDA and CDR2 SQIVND (reference sequence). There are 14 residues in the CDR3. In DNA form, the CDR3 reads TGTGCCAGTAGTATGACTAGCGGGAGCAATGAGCAGTTCTTC. Its translation is CASSMTSGSNEQFF.

This clonotype occurred many times. The rearrangement joins TRBV11-2 to TRBJ2-3, with D hard to call. The germline V gene has CDR1 SGHAT and CDR2 FQNNGV. Deletions cut 4 bases from V and 6 bases from J, with 11 bases between. The CDR3 has 13 residues. As DNA, the CDR3 is TGTGCCAGCAGCTCAGCAAACGAGGATACGCAGTATTTT. Translating gives CASSSANEDTQYF.

This clonotype was seen many times. The V call is TRBV5-1, the J call TRBJ2-3; perhaps D is TRBD1 or TRBD2 (6 bases each). The CDR3 length is 14 residues. V was trimmed by 0 bases and J by 4 bases, leaving 9 bases between them. CDR1 and CDR2 (germline): SGHRS, YFSETQ. The CDR3 loop is CASSLVGGPDTQYF. The CDR3 DNA sequence: TGCGCCAGCAGCTTGGTCGGGGGCCCAGATACGCAGTATTTT.

Turning to this clonotype: A much larger clone is a single base away; this may be a read error. The chain employs TRBV7-2 and TRBJ2-7, with 7 bases aligning to TRBD2. This CDR3 contains 16 residues. V was pared by 6 bases and J by 7 bases, with 18 bases of the junction left unmatched. Germline V lookup: CDR1 SGHTA, CDR2 FQGNSA. The CDR3 loop reads CASSLASGNVPNEQYF. Written as DNA, the CDR3 is TGTGCCAGCAGTTTGGCCAGCGGGAACGTCCCCAATGAGCAGTACTTC.

This clonotype came up a few times. This chain joins TRBV19 and TRBJ2-3; D is undetermined. Trimming shortened V by 1 base and J by 0 bases, and 8 bases separated the two germline ends. The germline gives CDR1 LNHDA, CDR2 SQIVND (reference sequence). The CDR3 is 15 amino acids. The CDR3 sequence: CASSIAMGSTDTQYF. CDR3 nucleotides: TGTGCCAGTAGTATAGCCATGGGGAGCACAGATACGCAGTATTTT.

This clonotype was counted ten times or more. The chain couples TRBV28 to TRBJ1-5; no clear D gene. Trimming left V 5 bases short and J 7 bases short, with 15 bases between. The CDR3 sequence is 14 residues long. Germline V CDR1 and CDR2: MDHEN, SYDVKM. CDR3 bases: TGTGCCAGCAGTGCTCCGGGCGACGGACAGCCCCAGCATTTT. As protein: CASSAPGDGQPQHF.

The chain links TRBV2 to TRBJ1-5; 7 bases are shared with TRBD1. This CDR3 is built from 14 residues. The trim removed 6 bases at V and 1 base at J, leaving 3 bases unmatched. Looked up from germline, CDR1 is SNHLY and CDR2 is FYNNEI. CDR3 in amino acids: CASRRDRSNQPQHF. The CDR3 region has the DNA TGTGCCAGCAGAAGGGACAGAAGCAATCAGCCCCAGCATTTT.

At least ten counts were recorded for this clonotype. This chain joins TRBV12-3 or TRBV12-4 and TRBJ2-1; D call uncertain. This CDR3 has 16 amino acids. Trimming stripped 5 bases from V and 0 bases from J, with 14 bases between. This CDR3 reads CASSKGTGRSYNEQFF. The CDR3 coding sequence is TGTGCCAGCAGTAAGGGCACCGGGCGCTCCTACAATGAGCAGTTCTTC.

This clonotype occurred a few times. The V gene is TRBV6-4, the J gene TRBJ2-7; either TRBD1 or TRBD2 may fit D (5 bases each). V was clipped by 6 bases and J by 7 bases, with 16 bases between them. The CDR3 is 13 amino acids. Germline V CDR1 and CDR2: MRHNA, SNTAGT. CDR3 loop: CASRPDREGEQYF. The DNA of the CDR3 is TGTGCCAGCAGGCCCGACAGAGAGGGGGAGCAGTACTTC.

This clonotype has a count of ten or more. The gene calls are TRBV28 and TRBJ1-2; D not resolved. V gave up 5 bases and J gave up 8 bases, with 18 bases separating them. This CDR3 comprises 14 residues. Germline V gene lookup returns CDR1 MDHEN and CDR2 SYDVKM. As DNA, the CDR3 is TGTGCCAGCAGTGCGACCCGAGGAGGGAGCGGCTACACCTTC. Its translation is CASSATRGGSGYTF.

The rearrangement links TRBV28 to TRBJ2-7; tentative D call: TRBD1 (6 bases). The germline V and J ends were trimmed by 2 bases and 3 bases, with 14 bases remaining between them. The CDR3 spans 15 residues. Germline loops: CDR1 MDHEN, CDR2 SYDVKM. The CDR3 loop reads CASSLPTTGNYEQYF. In DNA, the CDR3 is TGTGCCAGCAGTTTACCAACTACAGGGAACTACGAGCAGTACTTC.

V usage is TRBV4-1 and J usage is TRBJ2-7; D ambiguous. V was shortened by 3 bases and J by 3 bases, with 9 bases between the two germline ends. The CDR3 extends over 13 amino acids. Germline CDR1 reads MGHRA; CDR2 reads YSYEKL. This CDR3 is CASSHFSNYEQYF. The DNA of the CDR3 is TGCGCCAGCAGCCACTTTAGTAACTACGAGCAGTACTTC.

Only one count was recorded for this clonotype. A far larger clone differs by one base, so this is likely a read error. The chain uses TRBV7-2 and TRBJ2-3; TRBD2 agrees at 9 bases. V dropped 2 bases and J dropped 4; count of bases not matched to a gene: 7. CDR3 length: 16 residues. Per germline, CDR1 SGHTA and CDR2 FQGNSA. The DNA of the CDR3 is TGTGCCAGCAGCTTAACAGAGGGACTAGCTTCAGATACGCAGTATTTT. It specifies CASSLTEGLASDTQYF.

Many counts were recorded for this clonotype. The rearrangement links TRBV28 to TRBJ1-6; D gene ambiguous. V was clipped by 6 bases and J by 3 bases, with 0 bases between them. The CDR3 has 11 residues. Per the germline V gene, CDR1 is MDHEN and CDR2 is SYDVKM. Here the CDR3 DNA reads TGTGCCAGCAGCTATAATTCACCCCTCCACTTT. Protein product: CASSYNSPLHF.

This clonotype was picked up many times. The V and J genes are TRBV28 and TRBJ2-7; D is unresolved. Trimming cost V 5 bases and J 3 bases, with 5 bases left between them. The CDR3 consists of 11 residues. Germline loops: CDR1 MDHEN, CDR2 SYDVKM. CDR3 protein: CASSKVYEQYF. DNA of the CDR3: TGTGCCAGCAGTAAGGTCTACGAGCAGTACTTC. Supplemented by reference TRBV28 and TRBJ2-7, the full variable domain reads DVKVTQSSRYLVKRTGEKVFLECVQDMDHENMFWYRQDPGLGLRLIYFSYDVKMKEKGDIPEGYSVSREKKERFSLILESASTNQTSMYLCASSKVYEQYFGPGTRLTVT.

This clonotype was counted many times. The V call is TRBV12-3 or TRBV12-4, the J call TRBJ2-7; 15 bases are a match to TRBD2. The CDR3 is 16 residues long. V was pared by 6 bases and J by 6 bases, with 9 bases of the junction left unmatched. CDR3 nucleotides: TGTGCCAGCAGCCTCGGACTAGCGGGAGGGCCCCTCGAGCAGTACTTC. It encodes CASSLGLAGGPLEQYF.

This clonotype came up a few times. V usage is TRBV5-4 and J usage is TRBJ1-3, with TRBD1 identical over 7 bases. J was trimmed by 0 bases and V by 4 bases; bases with no gene match: 4. The CDR3 totals 15 residues. CDR1 SGHNT and CDR2 YYREEE come from the germline V gene (reference sequence). The CDR3 DNA reads as TGTGCCAGCAGCGCGGGACAGACCTCTGGAAACACCATATATTTT. Translating it yields CASSAGQTSGNTIYF. The whole variable domain, filled in from reference TRBV5-4 and TRBJ1-3, reads ETGVTQSPTHLIKTRGQQVTLRCSSQSGHNTVSWYQQALGQGPQFIFQYYREEENGRGNFPPRFSGLQFPNYSSELNVNALELDDSALYLCASSAGQTSGNTIYFGEGSWLTVV.

As regards this clonotype: A read error may produce the germline difference seen at one junction end. The rearrangement joins TRBV5-1 to TRBJ2-2; D is possibly TRBD1 or TRBD2 (5 bases each). Germline CDR1 reads SGHRS; CDR2 reads YFSETQ. This CDR3 region has 15 residues. The CDR3 protein is CASSLRGVDTEELFF. In DNA, the CDR3 is TGCGCCAGCAGCTTGCGGGGAGTGGACACCGAGGAGCTGTTTTTT.

A remark on this clonotype: Relative to the germline gene, one junction end is altered; a read error may explain this. This chain uses TRBV28 with TRBJ2-3, with 7 bases matching TRBD2. The CDR3 has 21 amino acids. Germline values: CDR1 MDHEN, CDR2 SYDVKM. As DNA, the CDR3 is TGTGCCAGCAGTTTAACAGTACTGGCGGGAGTTAGTATAGTAAGGGCAGATATGCAGTATTTT. Translated: CASSLTVLAGVSIVRADMQYF.

In its sample, this clonotype was seen many times. This chain links TRBV11-2 with TRBJ2-7, with 8 nucleotides matching TRBD2. The CDR3 loop spans 17 amino acids. Losses at the gene ends were 1 base for V and 0 bases for J; bases not matched to a gene: 8. The germline V gene encodes CDR1 SGHAT and CDR2 FQNNGV. The CDR3 loop is CASSLVTGGPGSYEQYF. CDR3 DNA: TGTGCCAGCAGCTTAGTCACGGGAGGGCCTGGCTCCTACGAGCAGTACTTC.

The table lists this clonotype with many counts. This chain links TRBV5-4 with TRBJ2-3, with 10 bases identical to TRBD2. This CDR3 has 16 residues. Trimming cost V 5 bases and J 5 bases; bases outside gene matches: 11. From germline, CDR1 is SGHNT and CDR2 YYREEE (reference sequence). CDR3 in amino acids: CASRERLAGEGDTQYF. CDR3 bases: TGTGCCAGCAGGGAGAGGCTAGCGGGAGAGGGAGATACGCAGTATTTT.

This clonotype turned up a few times. The V gene is TRBV29-1, the J gene TRBJ2-1; D not resolved. The germline V gene has CDR1 SQVTM and CDR2 ANQGSEA. This CDR3 region has 12 residues. V lost 1 base, J lost 8 bases, and 9 bases lay in between. The CDR3 DNA reads as TGCAGCGTTGAAGGGTCAGGCGATGAGCAGTTCTTC. Its translation is CSVEGSGDEQFF.

The chain carries TRBV19 and TRBJ1-2; weak D call: TRBD1 (5 bases). Deletions cut 7 bases from V and 7 bases from J, with 13 bases between. This CDR3 is built from 12 residues. CDR1 and CDR2 (germline): LNHDA, SQIVND (reference sequence). In nucleotides, the CDR3 is TGTGCCAGTACGCACCGGGGCTCTGGCTACACCTTC. It is translated as CASTHRGSGYTF.

Ten or more counts support this clonotype. The CDR3 is CASRDRVYNEQFF. The CDR3 nucleotides read TGTGCCAGCCGGGACAGGGTCTACAATGAGCAGTTCTTC. The chain couples TRBV6-1 to TRBJ2-1, with 9 bases aligning to TRBD1. CDR1 is MNHNS and CDR2 is SASEGT in the germline V gene. V lost 8 bases to trimming and J lost 3 bases; unmatched junction nucleotides: 2. The CDR3 totals 13 residues.

This clonotype was observed many times. The chain carries TRBV28 and TRBJ1-1, with 8 positions matching TRBD1. V lost 6 bases, J lost 5 bases, and 14 bases stayed unmatched. The germline gives CDR1 MDHEN, CDR2 SYDVKM. This CDR3 region has 16 residues. In DNA, the CDR3 is TGTGCCAGCAGGATGACAGGGGATGGGTTTGGAACTGAAGCTTTCTTT. It codes for CASRMTGDGFGTEAFF.

This clonotype was counted ten times or more. The rearrangement links TRBV18 to TRBJ2-5; 7 bases map to TRBD1. The germline gives CDR1 KGHSH, CDR2 LQKENI. The V segment lost 0 bases and the J segment 5 bases; nucleotides outside the gene matches: 3. The CDR3 is 14 residues long. CDR3 residues: CASSPPGRGETQYF. CDR3 coding DNA: TGTGCCAGCTCACCACCAGGCAGGGGGGAGACCCAGTACTTC.

In this sample, this clonotype turned up many times. This CDR3 reads CASSLGFFASITDTQYF. CDR3 nucleotides: TGTGCCAGCAGCCTAGGGTTCTTTGCTAGCATCACAGATACGCAGTATTTT. This chain links TRBV12-3 or TRBV12-4 with TRBJ2-3, with a tentative D call TRBD2 (5 bases). V was shortened by 6 bases and J by 2 bases, with 21 bases between the two germline ends. The CDR3 extends over 17 amino acids.

The chain couples TRBV7-9 to TRBJ1-1; weak D call: TRBD1 (6 bases). Trimming left V 5 bases short and J 7 bases short, with 14 bases between. The length of the CDR3 is 13 residues. Germline V gene lookup returns CDR1 SEHNR and CDR2 FQNEAQ (reference sequence). This CDR3 reads CASSRWDNLEAFF. The CDR3 coding sequence is TGTGCCAGCAGCAGATGGGACAACCTTGAAGCTTTCTTT.